These T cell receptor beta chains were read from a single sample in a study of blood T cell repertoires in COVID-19. Assay used: immunoSEQ multiplex PCR; TCRdb lists only in-frame clones, some missing. Counted here are about 270,000 clones, 80% to 90% occurring once; the ten biggest clones make up roughly 4.3%. The sequencing input was PBMCs or T cells enriched from blood (not recorded which). Source of these receptors: a woman younger than 45 with acute COVID-19. The CDR3 runs from the conserved cysteine through the conserved F or W. D genes are given only for firm matches. The size field is filled for only some rows; it gives once, few, many or a size class.

j_gene | v_gene | len | abundance | d_gene | CDR3nt | CDR3aa
TRBJ2-1 | TRBV5-1 | 17 | NA | TRBD1 | TGCGCCAGCAGCTTGCGCCCCGGGACAGGGACCTACAATGAGCAGTTCTTC | CASSLRPGTGTYNEQFF
TRBJ2-2 | TRBV23-1 | 18 | NA | TRBD2 | TGCGCCAGCAGTCTCAAGAATAGTCGGGAGGGGAACACCGGGGAGCTGTTTTTT | CASSLKNSREGNTGELFF
TRBJ2-7 | TRBV6-5 | 14 | NA | TRBD1 | TGTGCCAGCAGAGCCCTTGGGGACAGCTACGAGCAGTACTTC | CASRALGDSYEQYF
TRBJ2-7 | TRBV19 | 15 | NA | TRBD1 | TGTGCCAGTAGTATCAGGTTGATAGGGGGCGGCGAGCAGTACTTC | CASSIRLIGGGEQYF
TRBJ1-1 | TRBV7-3 | 15 | NA | NA | TGTGCCAGCAGCTTAAATGGCGGATTGAACACTGAAGCTTTCTTT | CASSLNGGLNTEAFF
TRBJ2-1 | TRBV6-5 | 15 | NA | TRBD1 | TGTGCCAGCAGTTTAGGACAGGGTAATACCAATGAGCAGTTCTTC | CASSLGQGNTNEQFF
TRBJ2-1 | TRBV9 | 12 | NA | NA | TGTGCCAGCAGCGTAGTGGGAGGTGAGCAGTTCTTC | CASSVVGGEQFF
TRBJ1-2 | TRBV7-8 | 14 | NA | TRBD1 | TGTGCCAGCAGCCCCTCCCGACAGGGGGCAGGCTACACCTTC | CASSPSRQGAGYTF
TRBJ1-1 | TRBV30 | 15 | NA | TRBD1 | TGTGCCTGGATCATCACAGGGGGTTTTGTAACTGAAGCTTTCTTT | CAWIITGGFVTEAFF
TRBJ2-3 | TRBV7-9 | 14 | once | NA | TGTGCCAGCAGCTTGAGTACTAGCACAGATACGCAGTATTTT | CASSLSTSTDTQYF
TRBJ1-1 | TRBV14 | 15 | NA | TRBD1 | TGTGCCAGCAGCCAAGGTAGCAGGGGGACAACTGAAGCTTTCTTT | CASSQGSRGTTEAFF
TRBJ2-1 | TRBV7-9 | 16 | NA | TRBD2 | TGTGCCACCAGGCGGCTAGCGGGAGGCTGGAACCAGGGGCAGTTCTTC | CATRRLAGGWNQGQFF
TRBJ2-1 | TRBV19 | 14 | NA | NA | TGTGCCAGTAGTATAACTGCGGGATTAAATGAGCAGTTCTTC | CASSITAGLNEQFF
TRBJ1-6 | TRBV9 | 14 | few | NA | TGTGCCAGCAGCGTAGACAGGGTTAATTCACCCCTCCACTTT | CASSVDRVNSPLHF
TRBJ2-7 | TRBV25-1 | 17 | NA | TRBD2 | TGTGCCAGCAGTGAATCGCCTGGCGGGAGGGGGCACTACGAGCAGTACTTC | CASSESPGGRGHYEQYF
TRBJ2-1 | TRBV28 | 14 | NA | NA | TGTGCCAGCAGCCCTCCTCCCCAGGTCGCGGAGCAGTTCTTC | CASSPPPQVAEQFF
TRBJ2-7 | TRBV28 | 14 | NA | TRBD1 | TGTGCCAGCAGCCTTGACAGGGGGCTTGTCGAGCAGTACTTC | CASSLDRGLVEQYF
TRBJ2-3 | TRBV27 | 14 | NA | TRBD2 | TGTGCCAGCCAGGGACTAGCTGTCACAGATACGCAGTATTTT | CASQGLAVTDTQYF
TRBJ1-4 | TRBV10-3 | 13 | few | TRBD1 | TGTGCCACCGGGACAGGGGGCGATGAAAAACTGTTTTTT | CATGTGGDEKLFF
TRBJ1-5 | TRBV21-1 | 16 | NA | NA | TGTGCCAGCAGCAAAGGCGGGGGGTTGAGCAATCAGCCCCAGCATTTT | CASSKGGGLSNQPQHF
TRBJ2-1 | TRBV19 | 14 | NA | TRBD1 | TGTGCCAGTTTAGATGGACAGGGCTACAATGAGCAGTTCTTC | CASLDGQGYNEQFF
TRBJ1-5 | TRBV6-5 | 13 | NA | NA | TGTGCCAGCAGCCCAAGCCTTAATCAGCCCCAGCATTTT | CASSPSLNQPQHF
TRBJ2-1 | TRBV19 | 13 | NA | TRBD2 | TGTGCCACCCGAGCGGGAGGTGCGAATGAGCAGTTCTTC | CATRAGGANEQFF
TRBJ1-2 | TRBV6-1 | 14 | NA | TRBD1 | TGTGCCAGCAGTGAATCAGCGACAGGGTATGGCTACACCTTC | CASSESATGYGYTF
TRBJ2-1 | TRBV11-2 | 17 | NA | NA | TGTGCCAGCAGCCCCGAAACGCGGTCCTACACCTACAATGAGCAGTTCTTC | CASSPETRSYTYNEQFF
TRBJ2-7 | TRBV4-1 | 14 | NA | TRBD1 | TGCGCCAGCAGCCAGGGACAGGCCGCCTACGAGCAGTACTTC | CASSQGQAAYEQYF
TRBJ2-2 | TRBV18 | 15 | NA | NA | TGTGCCAGCTCCTTGAGAAGCACGAACACCGGGGAGCTGTTTTTT | CASSLRSTNTGELFF
TRBJ2-3 | TRBV5-1 | 14 | NA | TRBD2 | TGCGCCAGCAGCCCGGGACTAGACACAGATACGCAGTATTTT | CASSPGLDTDTQYF
TRBJ1-2 | TRBV28 | 14 | NA | TRBD1 | TGTGCCAGCCATGGCGGGACAGGGGGCCACTTTGTTCCCTTC | CASHGGTGGHFVPF
TRBJ1-2 | TRBV19 | 12 | NA | NA | TGTGCCAGTAGTATAACCAGCTATGGCTACACCTTC | CASSITSYGYTF
TRBJ1-6 | TRBV10-3 | 16 | NA | NA | TGTGCCATCAGTGCCGCGGGTACACTGGGGAATTCACCCCTCCACTTT | CAISAAGTLGNSPLHF
TRBJ1-6 | TRBV30 | 13 | once | NA | TGTGCCTGGAGTGTACAGGGAGATTCACCCCTCCACTTT | CAWSVQGDSPLHF
TRBJ2-5 | TRBV28 | 15 | NA | TRBD2 | TGTGCCAGCATCCCTAGTGCGGGAGGGGAAGAGACCCAGTACTTC | CASIPSAGGEETQYF
TRBJ2-7 | TRBV27 | 14 | NA | TRBD1 | TGTGCCAGCAGTTCGGGGACAGGGTTGAGGGAGCAGTACTTC | CASSSGTGLREQYF
TRBJ1-1 | TRBV5-4 | 12 | NA | NA | TGTGCCAGCAGCTTGGGAGGGCCTGAAGCTTTCTTT | CASSLGGPEAFF
TRBJ2-7 | TRBV7-8 | 11 | NA | TRBD2 | TGTGCCAGCAGCGTGGGGGGGGAGCAGTACTTC | CASSVGGEQYF
TRBJ1-1 | TRBV7-9 | 14 | NA | TRBD1 | TGTGCCAGCAGCTTACCAGGGGGCTACACTGAAGCTTTCTTT | CASSLPGGYTEAFF
TRBJ2-6 | TRBV9 | 20 | NA | TRBD2 | TGTGCCAGCAGCGTTATTCCTAGCGGGGTGGATTTCTCTGGGGCCAACGTCCTGACTTTC | CASSVIPSGVDFSGANVLTF
TRBJ2-7 | TRBV6-5 | 14 | NA | TRBD2 | TGTGCCAGCGGCCAACTCGCGGGAGGCTACGAGCAGTACTTC | CASGQLAGGYEQYF
TRBJ2-1 | TRBV19 | 14 | NA | TRBD2 | TGTGCCAGTAGGAGAAGCGGGGGGGCGGGTGAGCAGTTCTTC | CASRRSGGAGEQFF
TRBJ2-1 | TRBV4-2 | 15 | NA | NA | TGTGCCAGCAGCCGCCCCGGGGGAGATGCTTATGAGCAGTTCTTC | CASSRPGGDAYEQFF
TRBJ2-3 | TRBV21-1 | 16 | NA | NA | TGTGCCAGCAGCAAAGCTCTGCGGGGTAGCACAGATACGCAGTATTTT | CASSKALRGSTDTQYF
TRBJ1-2 | TRBV27 | 15 | NA | TRBD1 | TGTGCCAGCAGTTTATCCAAGACAGGGAGTGGCGGCTACACCTTC | CASSLSKTGSGGYTF
TRBJ2-7 | TRBV7-2 | 15 | NA | NA | TGTGCCAGCAGCTTGTTAGGAGGGTCCACCTACGAGCAGTACTTC | CASSLLGGSTYEQYF
TRBJ2-1 | TRBV5-1 | 17 | NA | NA | TGCGCCAGCAGCTTGGGATCATCCATTCAACTCTCCAATGAGCAGTTCTTC | CASSLGSSIQLSNEQFF
TRBJ2-3 | TRBV5-1 | 14 | NA | TRBD2 | TGCGCCAGCAGCTTGTCTAGCGGGAGGGATACGCAGTATTTT | CASSLSSGRDTQYF
TRBJ2-3 | TRBV9 | 16 | NA | TRBD2 | TGTGCCAGCAGCCCGACTAGCGGGAGGGCTACAGATACGCAGTATTTT | CASSPTSGRATDTQYF